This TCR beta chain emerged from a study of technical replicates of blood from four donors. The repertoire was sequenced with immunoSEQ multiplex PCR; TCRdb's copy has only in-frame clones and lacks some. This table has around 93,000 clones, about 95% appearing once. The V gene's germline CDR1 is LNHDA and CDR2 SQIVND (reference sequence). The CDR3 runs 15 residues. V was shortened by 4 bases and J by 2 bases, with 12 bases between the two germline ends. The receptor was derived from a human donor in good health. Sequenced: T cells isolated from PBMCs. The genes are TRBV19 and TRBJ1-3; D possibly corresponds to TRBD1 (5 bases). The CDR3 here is CASSNGHATGNTIYF. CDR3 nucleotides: TGTGCCAGTAGTAACGGACACGCTACTGGAAACACCATATATTTT.